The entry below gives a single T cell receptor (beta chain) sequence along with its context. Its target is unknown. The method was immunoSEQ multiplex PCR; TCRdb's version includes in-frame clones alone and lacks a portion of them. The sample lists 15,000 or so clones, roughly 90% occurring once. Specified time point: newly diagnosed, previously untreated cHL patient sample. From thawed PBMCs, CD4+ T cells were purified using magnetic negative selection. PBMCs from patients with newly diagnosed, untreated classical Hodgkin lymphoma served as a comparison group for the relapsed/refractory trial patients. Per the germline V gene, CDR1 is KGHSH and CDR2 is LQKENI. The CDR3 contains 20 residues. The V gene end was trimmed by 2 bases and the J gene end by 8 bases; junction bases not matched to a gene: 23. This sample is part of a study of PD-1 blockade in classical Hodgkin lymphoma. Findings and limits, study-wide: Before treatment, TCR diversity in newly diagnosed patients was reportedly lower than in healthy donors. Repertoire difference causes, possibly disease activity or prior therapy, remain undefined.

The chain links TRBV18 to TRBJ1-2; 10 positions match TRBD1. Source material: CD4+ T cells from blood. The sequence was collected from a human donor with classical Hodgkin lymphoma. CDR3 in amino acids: CASSPGGQGSGLGPNEGYTF. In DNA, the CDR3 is TGTGCCAGCTCACCAGGGGGACAGGGGTCGGGTCTGGGCCCCAACGAGGGCTACACCTTC. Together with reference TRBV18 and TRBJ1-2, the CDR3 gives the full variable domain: NAGVMQNPRHLVRRRGQEARLRCSPMKGHSHVYWYRQLPEEGLKFMVYLQKENIIDESGMPKERFSAEFPKEGPSILRIQQVVRGDSAAYFCASSPGGQGSGLGPNEGYTFGSGTRLTVV.